This TCR beta chain originates from a study of T cell responses to AZD1222 COVID-19 vaccine. General study findings and limits: None of the repertoires were sampled until the peak T cell response had passed.

Generated by immunoSEQ multiplex PCR, the TCRdb table keeps only in-frame clones and is missing some. The table lists some 100,000 clones, about 89% of them singletons. In regard to this clone: Its antigen is not known.

This CDR3 has 13 residues. Trimming removed 6 bases from V and 4 bases from J, with 12 bases in between. CDR1 and CDR2 (germline): MNHEY, SMNVEV (reference sequence). V and J are TRBV27 and TRBJ2-5, with D possibly called TRBD1 or TRBD2 (6 bases each). The source was peripheral blood, collected 28 days after the second AZD1222 dose. The sequence was obtained from an adult who received the AZD1222 COVID-19 vaccine. The CDR3 sequence: CASRMGGGETQYF. CDR3 in DNA: TGTGCCAGCAGAATGGGGGGCGGAGAGACCCAGTACTTC.